This TCR beta chain was sequenced for a study of T cells in narcolepsy. In the case of this clone: Its specificity is unknown.

Measured with immunoSEQ multiplex PCR; TCRdb has only the in-frame clones, and not every one. The data show 30,000 to 40,000 clones, 82% seen once. Between the trimmed V and J ends, which lost 3 bases and 2 bases, there was a span of 13 bases. This CDR3 is 15 amino acids long. Germline values: CDR1 SGHTA, CDR2 FQGNSA. Overall study findings and caveats: Autoreactive clonotypes reportedly recurred in blood of same and different patients, not controls. Same-patient CSF and blood CD4+ T cell clonotypes included HCRT-specific and TRIB2-specific autoreactive ones.

This receptor was identified in a human donor with narcolepsy. Sequenced material: CD45RA- memory CD4+ T cells from PBMCs. This rearrangement joins TRBV7-2 to TRBJ1-2; D call uncertain. CDR3 in DNA: TGTGCCAGCAGCTTTAACCCTCACCCGAACTATGGCTACACCTTC. Encoded protein: CASSFNPHPNYGYTF.